The rows below give T cell receptor beta chains drawn from one sample of a study of cytomegalovirus exposure and HLA in healthy donors. Measured with immunoSEQ multiplex PCR; TCRdb has only the in-frame clones, and not every one. The sample contains 150,000 to 200,000 clones, approximately 71% of which appear only once. The specimen sequenced was PBMCs. These TCRs come from a girl under 18 in good health and CMV-seronegative. Both conserved end residues are part of each CDR3. The order of the fields is CDR3 protein, CDR3 DNA, V gene, clone size, D gene, J gene. D genes are given only for firm matches. The size entry is marked missing in some rows and otherwise reads once, few, many or a size class.

CDR3: CASSLGLAHEAETQYF
DNA: TGCGCCAGCAGCTTGGGGCTAGCCCATGAGGCGGAGACCCAGTACTTC
V: TRBV5-1
size: NA
D: NA
J: TRBJ2-5

CDR3: CASSLDRGSGLGAFF
DNA: TGTGCCAGCAGCTTAGATCGGGGGAGCGGTTTAGGAGCTTTCTTT
V: TRBV11-2
size: NA
D: NA
J: TRBJ1-1

CDR3: CASSPARDTTYEQYF
DNA: TGCGCCAGCAGCCCCGCCCGGGACACCACCTACGAGCAGTACTTC
V: TRBV4-1
size: once
D: NA
J: TRBJ2-7

CDR3: CASSLSSGGFTDTQYF
DNA: TGTGCCAGCAGCTTATCTAGCGGGGGGTTCACAGATACGCAGTATTTT
V: TRBV7-6
size: NA
D: TRBD2
J: TRBJ2-3

CDR3: CASSLARLGNEQYF
DNA: TGTGCCAGCAGTCTAGCGCGATTGGGCAACGAGCAGTACTTC
V: TRBV6-6
size: few
D: NA
J: TRBJ2-7

CDR3: CASSLAVSGGAHPYEQYF
DNA: TGTGCCAGCAGCTTGGCCGTTAGCGGGGGGGCCCATCCCTACGAGCAGTACTTC
V: TRBV5-4
size: NA
D: TRBD2
J: TRBJ2-7

CDR3: CASSGETGISGANVLTF
DNA: TGTGCCAGTAGTGGGGAGACAGGTATCTCTGGGGCCAACGTCCTGACTTTC
V: TRBV19
size: NA
D: NA
J: TRBJ2-6

CDR3: CASSYQGSRNYGYTF
DNA: TGTGCCAGCAGTTACCAGGGGTCGCGGAACTATGGCTACACCTTC
V: TRBV6-5
size: few
D: NA
J: TRBJ1-2

CDR3: CASSLQSTGRRTEAFF
DNA: TGTGCCAGCAGCTTACAATCGACAGGGCGTAGGACTGAAGCTTTCTTT
V: TRBV11-2
size: NA
D: TRBD1
J: TRBJ1-1

CDR3: CASSLSGAYGYTF
DNA: TGTGCCAGCAGCTTGAGCGGGGCCTATGGCTACACCTTC
V: TRBV6-5
size: NA
D: NA
J: TRBJ1-2

CDR3: CASSPRPGQGHEQYF
DNA: TGTGCCAGCAGCCCCCGACCGGGACAGGGACACGAGCAGTACTTC
V: TRBV14
size: NA
D: TRBD1
J: TRBJ2-7

CDR3: CASSTEQARVAETHYF
DNA: TGCGCCAGCAGCACGGAGCAGGCGAGGGTGGCGGAGACCCATTACTTC
V: TRBV5-1
size: once
D: NA
J: TRBJ2-5

CDR3: CASSWDSANTGELFF
DNA: TGTGCCAGTAGTTGGGACAGCGCGAACACCGGGGAGCTGTTTTTT
V: TRBV19
size: NA
D: TRBD1
J: TRBJ2-2

CDR3: CASSVGTGYRAFF
DNA: TGTGCCAGCAGTGTTGGGACAGGGTATCGAGCTTTCTTT
V: TRBV28
size: once
D: TRBD1
J: TRBJ1-1

CDR3: CASSSLHPGQEETQYF
DNA: TGTGCCAGCAGCTCCCTCCATCCCGGACAGGAGGAGACCCAGTACTTC
V: TRBV6-6
size: NA
D: TRBD1
J: TRBJ2-5

CDR3: CASSYREGGYTF
DNA: TGTGCCAGCAGCTACAGGGAAGGTGGCTACACCTTC
V: TRBV5-5
size: NA
D: NA
J: TRBJ1-2

CDR3: CASSGFQYEQYF
DNA: TGTGCCAGCAGTGGTTTTCAGTACGAGCAGTACTTC
V: TRBV2
size: NA
D: NA
J: TRBJ2-7

CDR3: CASSEAQGGQPQHF
DNA: TGTGCCAGCAGTGAAGCGCAGGGAGGACAGCCCCAGCATTTT
V: TRBV2
size: NA
D: NA
J: TRBJ1-5

CDR3: CSVGSYEQYF
DNA: TGCAGCGTCGGGAGCTACGAGCAGTACTTC
V: TRBV29-1
size: NA
D: NA
J: TRBJ2-7

CDR3: CASSIASGHPYEQYF
DNA: TGTGCCAGTAGTATAGCTTCGGGACACCCCTACGAGCAGTACTTC
V: TRBV19
size: once
D: NA
J: TRBJ2-7

CDR3: CASSSLKGGPFEYGYTF
DNA: TGTGCCAGCAGCTCGCTTAAAGGGGGACCTTTTGAGTATGGCTACACCTTC
V: TRBV13
size: once
D: NA
J: TRBJ1-2

CDR3: CASSGGQGLNTEAFF
DNA: TGTGCCAGCAGTGGGGGACAGGGATTGAACACTGAAGCTTTCTTT
V: TRBV2
size: NA
D: TRBD1
J: TRBJ1-1

CDR3: CASSLEGAGELFF
DNA: TGCGCCAGCAGCTTGGAGGGAGCCGGGGAGCTGTTTTTT
V: TRBV5-1
size: NA
D: NA
J: TRBJ2-2

CDR3: CASLRDNYEQYF
DNA: TGTGCCAGCCTGAGGGACAACTACGAGCAGTACTTC
V: TRBV6-6
size: NA
D: NA
J: TRBJ2-7

CDR3: CASSPRDRDTYEQYF
DNA: TGTGCCAGCAGCCCCCGGGACAGGGATACCTACGAGCAGTACTTC
V: TRBV14
size: NA
D: TRBD1
J: TRBJ2-7

CDR3: CASSLGGLPQHF
DNA: TGTGCCAGTAGCCTCGGGGGTTTGCCCCAGCATTTT
V: TRBV19
size: NA
D: NA
J: TRBJ1-5

CDR3: CASSIRGLNQPQHF
DNA: TGTGCCAGTAGTATCCGTGGGCTCAATCAGCCCCAGCATTTT
V: TRBV19
size: few
D: NA
J: TRBJ1-5

CDR3: CSAETGIGGGELFF
DNA: TGCAGCGCCGAGACCGGGATCGGAGGCGGGGAGCTGTTTTTT
V: TRBV29-1
size: NA
D: NA
J: TRBJ2-2

CDR3: CASSLSGQGRSPLHF
DNA: TGCGCCAGCAGCTTATCGGGACAGGGAAGGTCACCCCTCCACTTT
V: TRBV5-1
size: NA
D: TRBD1
J: TRBJ1-6

CDR3: CASSQLAGGSYEQYF
DNA: TGTGCCAGCAGCCAACTAGCGGGGGGGTCCTACGAGCAGTACTTC
V: TRBV6-5
size: few
D: TRBD2
J: TRBJ2-7

CDR3: CASRALGRNSPLHF
DNA: TGTGCCAGCAGGGCCCTTGGCAGAAATTCACCCCTCCACTTT
V: TRBV27
size: few
D: NA
J: TRBJ1-6

CDR3: CALGQEGGYQPQHF
DNA: TGTGCCCTGGGTCAAGAAGGGGGCTATCAGCCCCAGCATTTT
V: TRBV30
size: NA
D: TRBD1
J: TRBJ1-5

CDR3: CASSQEDRGTDTQYF
DNA: TGCGCCAGCAGCCAAGAAGACAGGGGAACAGATACGCAGTATTTT
V: TRBV4-1
size: NA
D: TRBD1
J: TRBJ2-3

CDR3: CASSIGTSGGAETQYF
DNA: TGTGCCAGCAGCATTGGGACTAGCGGGGGGGCAGAGACCCAGTACTTC
V: TRBV9
size: NA
D: TRBD2
J: TRBJ2-5

CDR3: CAISAGELGYTF
DNA: TGTGCCATCAGTGCGGGGGAGCTTGGCTACACCTTC
V: TRBV10-3
size: NA
D: NA
J: TRBJ1-2

CDR3: CASRVGQQNTEAFF
DNA: TGTGCCAGCAGGGTGGGACAGCAGAACACTGAAGCTTTCTTT
V: TRBV27
size: NA
D: TRBD1
J: TRBJ1-1

CDR3: CATSRQGLDIQYF
DNA: TGTGCCACCAGCAGACAGGGTCTAGACATTCAGTACTTC
V: TRBV15
size: few
D: NA
J: TRBJ2-4

CDR3: CASSELGGATTNEKLFF
DNA: TGTGCCAGCAGCGAACTCGGGGGGGCGACAACTAATGAAAAACTGTTTTTT
V: TRBV7-2
size: NA
D: NA
J: TRBJ1-4

CDR3: CASSPSVAMEQFF
DNA: TGTGCCAGCAGCCCCAGCGTCGCTATGGAGCAGTTCTTC
V: TRBV7-6
size: NA
D: NA
J: TRBJ2-1

CDR3: CASSRETQYF
DNA: TGTGCCAGCAGCAGGGAGACCCAGTACTTC
V: TRBV2
size: NA
D: NA
J: TRBJ2-5

CDR3: CASSTGEQPQHF
DNA: TGTGCCAGCAGTACAGGGGAACAGCCCCAGCATTTT
V: TRBV11-2
size: NA
D: TRBD1
J: TRBJ1-5

CDR3: CASSPPSGQQETQYF
DNA: TGTGCCAGCTCACCACCGTCTGGACAGCAAGAGACCCAGTACTTC
V: TRBV18
size: NA
D: NA
J: TRBJ2-5

CDR3: CASSQGRGLGSYNEQFF
DNA: TGCGCCAGCAGCCAAGGTAGGGGGCTGGGCTCCTACAATGAGCAGTTCTTC
V: TRBV4-1
size: NA
D: TRBD1
J: TRBJ2-1

CDR3: CASSVASEDGKLFF
DNA: TGTGCCAGCAGCGTAGCAAGTGAGGATGGAAAACTGTTTTTT
V: TRBV9
size: NA
D: NA
J: TRBJ1-4

CDR3: CASSQVVGGLAKNIQYF
DNA: TGCGCCAGCAGCCAAGTGGTCGGGGGGCTAGCCAAAAACATTCAGTACTTC
V: TRBV4-1
size: NA
D: NA
J: TRBJ2-4

CDR3: CASSLATDEKLFF
DNA: TGCGCCAGCAGCTTGGCCACGGATGAAAAACTGTTTTTT
V: TRBV5-1
size: NA
D: NA
J: TRBJ1-4

CDR3: CASSFGQEGSPLHF
DNA: TGTGCCAGCAGCTTCGGACAGGAGGGTTCACCCCTCCACTTT
V: TRBV14
size: NA
D: TRBD1
J: TRBJ1-6